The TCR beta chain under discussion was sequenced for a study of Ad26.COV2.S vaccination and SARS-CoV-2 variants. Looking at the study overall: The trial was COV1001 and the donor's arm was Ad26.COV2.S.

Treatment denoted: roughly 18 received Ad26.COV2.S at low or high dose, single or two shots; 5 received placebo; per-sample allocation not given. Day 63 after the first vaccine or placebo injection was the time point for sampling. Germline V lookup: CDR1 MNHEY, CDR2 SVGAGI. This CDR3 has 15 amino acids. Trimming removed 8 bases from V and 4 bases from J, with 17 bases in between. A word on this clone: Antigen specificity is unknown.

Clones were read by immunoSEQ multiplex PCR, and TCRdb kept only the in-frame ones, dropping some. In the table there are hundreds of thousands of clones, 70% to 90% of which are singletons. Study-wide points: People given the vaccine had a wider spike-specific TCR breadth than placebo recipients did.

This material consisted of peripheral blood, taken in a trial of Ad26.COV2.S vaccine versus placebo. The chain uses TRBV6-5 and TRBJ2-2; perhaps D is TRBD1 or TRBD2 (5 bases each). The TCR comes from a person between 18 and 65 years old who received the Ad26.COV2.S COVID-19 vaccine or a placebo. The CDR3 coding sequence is TGTGCCAGCCCACCGGGACCCGGACCCACCGGGGAGCTGTTTTTT. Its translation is CASPPGPGPTGELFF.